Sequencing of this TCR beta chain was carried out in a study of CD8+ T cells in alopecia areata. A note on this clone: Its specificity is unknown.

Extraction of RNA preceded its reverse transcription into cDNA, which served as the sequencing template. Using immunoSEQ multiplex PCR, the repertoire was profiled, and TCRdb retains in-frame clones only, with some absent. Among 120,000 to 150,000 clones listed, around 86% were seen once. This CDR3 has 13 amino acids. Trimming removed 2 bases at V and 4 bases at J, with 8 bases between. Per the germline V gene, CDR1 is SEHNR and CDR2 is FQNEAQ (reference sequence). PBMCs served as the source from which CD4+ and CD8+ T cells were sorted. Study-wide results and caveats: Scalp samples also yield sequences of resident alphabeta T cells from normal skin.

Specimen: CD8+ T cells sorted from blood, collected at week 0. This sequence joins TRBV7-9 and TRBJ1-2; D is possibly TRBD1 (5 bases). This TCR was recovered from a human donor with alopecia areata. CDR3 in DNA: TGTGCCAGCAGCTTAAATAGGGGCTATGGCTACACCTTC. Translation: CASSLNRGYGYTF.